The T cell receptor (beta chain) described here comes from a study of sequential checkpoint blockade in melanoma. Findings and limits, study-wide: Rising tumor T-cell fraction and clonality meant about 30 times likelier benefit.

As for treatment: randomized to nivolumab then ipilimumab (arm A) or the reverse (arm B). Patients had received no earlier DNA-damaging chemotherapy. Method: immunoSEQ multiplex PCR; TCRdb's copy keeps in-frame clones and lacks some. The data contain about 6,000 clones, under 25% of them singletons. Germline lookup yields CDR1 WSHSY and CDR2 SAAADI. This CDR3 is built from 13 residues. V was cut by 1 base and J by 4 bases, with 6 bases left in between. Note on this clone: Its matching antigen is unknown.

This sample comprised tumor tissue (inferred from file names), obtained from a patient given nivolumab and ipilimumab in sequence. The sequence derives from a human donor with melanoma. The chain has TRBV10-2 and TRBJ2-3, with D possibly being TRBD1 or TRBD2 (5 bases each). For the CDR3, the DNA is TGCGCCAGCAGTGAGTGGGGGTCAGATACGCAGTATTTT. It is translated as CASSEWGSDTQYF.